This T cell receptor (beta chain) was documented in a study of CD8 T cells in Susac syndrome. Study-wide results and limits: Expansion of Susac CD8+ clones peaked in TEMRA cells and in active patients. In total CD8+ repertoires, under 20 Susac-specific public clones were detected, and CD8+ TEMRA repertoires contained roughly 5.

About this clonotype itself: The antigen remains unidentified.

Random hexamers were used to reverse transcribe an amount of roughly 0.5 to 1 ug RNA. One entry per CDR3 protein results from TCRdb running MiXCR on the immunoSEQ multiplex PCR reads. The data hold around 130,000 distinct CDR3 sequences, with about 94% observed a single time. Sequenced input: CD8+ T cells from PBMCs. The clonotype comes from a human donor with Susac syndrome.

CDR3 DNA: TGCGCCAGCAGCCAAGATCTTGACGACAGGCTTGCCCAGTACTTC. Protein product: CASSQDLDDRLAQYF. This chain joins TRBV4-1 and TRBJ2-5, with D possibly TRBD1 on 6 matching bases. This CDR3 is built from 15 residues. Germline V CDR1 and CDR2: MGHRA, YSYEKL. The V end was cut by 0 bases, the J end by 9 bases, with 17 bases between.